What follows is one T cell receptor beta chain and its context. One end of the junction does not line up with germline, which may come from a read error. This record belongs to a study of read filtering for tumor transcriptome and immune sequencing. Study overall: Revised staging placed about 8 patients in R-ISS I, 15 to 20 in II, six or seven in III.

Molecular barcoded adaptors covering alpha/delta and beta/gamma chains were used on roughly 370 ng RNA. TCRdb independently ran MiXCR on the reads; one entry per CDR3 protein. The sample lists 75,000 to 90,000 distinct CDR3 sequences, 12% occurring once. The receptor comes from a donor over 35 with multiple myeloma. Sequencing input: a population of CD138-negative cells sorted from bone marrow.

In nucleotides, the CDR3 is TGTGCCAGCTCACCCAGGGACACGAACACTGAAGCTCTCTTT. Its translation: CASSPRDTNTEALF. This chain uses TRBV18 with TRBJ1-1; D is possibly TRBD1 (6 bases). The CDR3 is 14 residues long. Looked up from germline, CDR1 is KGHSH and CDR2 is LQKENI.